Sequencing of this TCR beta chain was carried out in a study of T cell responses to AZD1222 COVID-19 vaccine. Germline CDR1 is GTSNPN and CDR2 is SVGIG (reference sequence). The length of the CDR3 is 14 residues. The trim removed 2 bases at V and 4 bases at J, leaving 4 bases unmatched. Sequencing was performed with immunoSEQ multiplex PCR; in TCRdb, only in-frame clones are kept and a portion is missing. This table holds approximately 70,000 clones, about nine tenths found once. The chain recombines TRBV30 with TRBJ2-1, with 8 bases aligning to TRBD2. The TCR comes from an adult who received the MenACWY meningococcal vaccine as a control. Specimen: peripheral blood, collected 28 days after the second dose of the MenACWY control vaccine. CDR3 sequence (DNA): TGTGCCTGGAGTAAGGGGACTAGTTACAATGAGCAGTTCTTC. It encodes CAWSKGTSYNEQFF.